The 18 T cell receptor beta chains in this list originate from one sample, sequenced in a study of T cells in Graves' hyperthyroidism and ophthalmopathy. RNA transcripts gave rise to amplified TCR beta CDR3 regions. The study used the HTBI primer set for a first-round RT-PCR of the TCR CDR3. Using its own MiXCR run on the multiplex PCR reads, TCRdb lists one record per CDR3 protein. The profile shows approximately 200,000 distinct CDR3 sequences, around 17% of them singletons. Sequenced material: blood. Receptors were obtained from a man in his forties with Graves' hyperthyroidism.

There are many counts of this clonotype. This rearrangement joins TRBV5-1 to TRBJ2-7; TRBD2 aligns across 13 bases. Germline values: CDR1 SGHRS, CDR2 YFSETQ. V lost 3 bases to trimming and J lost 5 bases; unmatched junction nucleotides: 5. The CDR3 consists of 15 residues. The CDR3 reads CASSWGLAGSNEQYF. The CDR3 nucleotides read TGCGCCAGCAGCTGGGGACTAGCGGGGAGCAACGAGCAGTACTTC.

This clonotype was recorded at least ten times. CDR3 region: CASSLVSALGGGDEQFF. CDR3 bases: TGTGCCAGCAGCTTAGTTAGTGCTCTTGGCGGGGGGGATGAGCAGTTCTTC. V and J are TRBV11-1 and TRBJ2-1; the match to TRBD2 covers 9 bases. The CDR3 loop spans 17 amino acids. V shed 1 base and J 8 bases; nucleotides not matched to a gene: 12. Germline CDR1 and CDR2: SGHAT and FQDESV (reference sequence).

This clonotype came up many times. This chain joins TRBV2 and TRBJ1-5, with 9 bases matching TRBD1. Germline CDR1 is SNHLY and CDR2 is FYNNEI. This CDR3 is 14 amino acids long. Trimming removed 6 bases from V and 10 bases from J; junction bases left unmatched: 10. The CDR3 protein is CASRKGQGVNPQHF. The CDR3 coding sequence is TGTGCCAGCAGGAAGGGACAGGGAGTTAATCCCCAGCATTTT.

The chain links TRBV28 to TRBJ1-2, with D unclear. CDR1 and CDR2 (germline): MDHEN, SYDVKM. Trimming took 6 bases from V and 4 from J, leaving 18 bases between them. This CDR3 contains 15 residues. CDR3 sequence (DNA): TGTGCCAGCAGCTTCCAATCGAGCAGACTCTATGGCTACACCTTC. Protein: CASSFQSSRLYGYTF.

This clonotype was seen a handful of times. The V gene is TRBV4-3, the J gene TRBJ2-2; maybe TRBD1 (5 bases). Between the trimmed V and J ends, which lost 1 base and 0 bases, there was a span of 9 bases. The germline V gene encodes CDR1 LGHNA and CDR2 YSLEER. The CDR3 spans 16 residues. The CDR3: CASSQGGGANTGELFF. The CDR3 coding sequence is TGCGCCAGCAGCCAAGGGGGCGGAGCGAACACCGGGGAGCTGTTTTTT.

The chain employs TRBV20-1 and TRBJ1-5, with D perhaps matching TRBD1 (6 bases). Trimming left V 2 bases short and J 0 bases short, with 14 bases between. Germline-derived CDR1 and CDR2 are DFQATT and SNEGSKA (reference sequence). This CDR3 region has 16 residues. The CDR3 DNA reads TGCAGTGCTAGAAACCCCGGACAGTATAGCAATCAGCCCCAGCATTTT. Protein: CSARNPGQYSNQPQHF.

In this sample, this clonotype turned up many times. The chain has TRBV30 and TRBJ2-1, with 12 bases matching TRBD1. The germline V gene encodes CDR1 GTSNPN and CDR2 SVGIG (reference sequence). This CDR3 contains 15 residues. J was trimmed by 5 bases and V by 2 bases; bases with no gene match: 4. This CDR3 reads CAWSSGTGGHNEQFF. CDR3 DNA: TGTGCCTGGAGTTCCGGGACAGGGGGCCACAATGAGCAGTTCTTC.

This clonotype was seen only a few times. V is TRBV15 and J is TRBJ1-2; 8 bases map to TRBD1. Germline V gene sequence: CDR1 LNHNV, CDR2 YYDKDF (reference sequence). J lost 8 bases, V lost 4 bases, and 12 bases had no gene match. This CDR3 region has 15 residues. The CDR3 here is CATSMNRGEEYGYTF. The CDR3 DNA follows: TGTGCCACCAGCATGAACAGGGGGGAGGAGTACGGCTACACCTTC. The full variable domain, in which reference TRBV15 and TRBJ1-2 provide the parts outside the CDR3, is DAMVIQNPRYQVTQFGKPVTLSCSQTLNHNVMYWYQQKSSQAPKLLFHYYDKDFNNEADTPDNFQSRRPNTSFCFLDIRSPGLGDTAMYLCATSMNRGEEYGYTFGSGTRLTVV.

Many counts were recorded for this clonotype. The chain combines TRBV18 with TRBJ2-5, with 8 nucleotides matching TRBD2. CDR3 length equals 16 residues. V gave up 3 bases and J gave up 5 bases; unmatched junction bases: 11. Looked up from germline, CDR1 is KGHSH and CDR2 is LQKENI. CDR3 region: CASSPPTGGGQETQYF. The CDR3 DNA reads as TGTGCCAGCTCACCGCCCACTGGCGGGGGGCAGGAGACCCAGTACTTC.

This clonotype was observed a handful of times. This sequence joins TRBV9 and TRBJ2-5; 12 bases align to TRBD2. The J segment lost 4 bases and the V segment lost 3 bases, leaving 10 bases of the junction unmatched. The CDR3 loop spans 17 amino acids. CDR1 SGDLS and CDR2 YYNGEE come from the germline V gene. The CDR3 sequence: CASSGQRGLAGLETQYF. The CDR3, as DNA: TGTGCCAGCAGCGGCCAACGAGGACTAGCGGGGCTAGAGACCCAGTACTTC.

This clonotype came up a few times. The genes are TRBV28 and TRBJ1-5; 10 bases are a match to TRBD1. The CDR3 covers 19 residues. Trimming removed 5 bases from V and 1 base from J; junction bases left unmatched: 14. Germline V gene lookup returns CDR1 MDHEN and CDR2 SYDVKM. The CDR3 DNA reads TGTGCCAGCAGTCCCTCTTCGCCTGACAGGGGGCGGAGCAATCAGCCCCAGCATTTT. Encoded protein: CASSPSSPDRGRSNQPQHF.

This clonotype has ten or more counts. The chain couples TRBV6-1 to TRBJ1-2; D is unclear. Germline CDR1 and CDR2: MNHNS and SASEGT. The CDR3 totals 14 residues. Trimming shortened V by 6 bases and J by 4 bases, and 15 bases separated the two germline ends. CDR3 amino acids: CASRYRALPYGYTF. The CDR3 DNA follows: TGTGCCAGCAGGTACAGAGCTCTCCCCTATGGCTACACCTTC.

The chain couples TRBV6-2 or TRBV6-3 to TRBJ2-7; 7 nucleotides align to TRBD2. The germline CDR1 and CDR2 sequences are MNHEY and SVGEGT. V shed 8 bases and J 1 base; nucleotides not matched to a gene: 8. This CDR3 has 14 residues. The CDR3 region is CASHPGLPSYEQYF. Written as DNA, the CDR3 is TGTGCCAGCCATCCGGGACTACCTTCCTACGAGCAGTACTTC.

This clonotype was counted many times. This chain uses TRBV5-8 with TRBJ2-3; perhaps TRBD2 as D (5 bases). Trimming took off 4 bases at V and 2 bases at J, with 23 bases between the two ends. Germline lookup yields CDR1 SGHTS and CDR2 YDEGEE. CDR3 length: 18 amino acids. The CDR3 coding sequence is TGTGCCAGCAGCCGACCTACGTTCCCAGCGGATATCACAGATACGCAGTATTTT. The encoded protein is CASSRPTFPADITDTQYF.

In the case of this clonotype: A much larger clonotype is one base distant, so this may be a read error. The chain uses TRBV27 and TRBJ2-6, with 8 bases aligning to TRBD1. The CDR3 runs 17 residues. Germline CDR1 reads MNHEY; CDR2 reads SMNVEV (reference sequence). As DNA, the CDR3 is TGTGCCGGCAGTTCGGACAGGGTGGTAGGTGGGGCCAACGTCCTGACTTTC. Protein sequence: CAGSSDRVVGGANVLTF.

At least ten counts were recorded for this clonotype. The CDR3 loop reads CASSSDRGGFDEQFF. The CDR3 DNA follows: TGTGCCAGCAGCTCAGACAGGGGAGGGTTTGATGAGCAGTTCTTC. This chain links TRBV7-2 with TRBJ2-1; D is perhaps TRBD1 (8 bases). This CDR3 spans 15 amino acids. CDR1 SGHTA and CDR2 FQGNSA come from the germline V gene. V gave up 4 bases and J gave up 8 bases, with 18 bases separating them.

Worth noting for this clonotype: This may stem from a read error, because a much larger clone lies one nucleotide away. The V call is TRBV20-1, the J call TRBJ2-1, with D perhaps matching TRBD1 (6 bases). This CDR3 is 11 amino acids long. Germline V CDR1 and CDR2: DFQATT, SNEGSKA (reference sequence). With 7 bases removed from V and 5 bases from J, the gap between germline ends came to 9 bases. The CDR3 nucleotides are TGCAGTGGACAGGAGAACAATGAGCAGTTCTTC. It yields the protein CSGQENNEQFF.

This clonotype appeared many times. This sequence joins TRBV20-1 and TRBJ1-5; D uncertain. Trimming pared 6 bases from V and 1 base from J, leaving 4 bases between. Germline CDR1 DFQATT, CDR2 SNEGSKA (reference sequence). The CDR3 is made up of 11 amino acids. The CDR3 spells CSAASNQPQHF. The CDR3 DNA sequence: TGCAGTGCCGCGAGCAATCAGCCCCAGCATTTT.